This T cell receptor (beta chain) was observed in a study of blood T cell repertoires in COVID-19. Generated by immunoSEQ multiplex PCR, the TCRdb table keeps only in-frame clones and is missing some. This table holds around 230,000 clones, about 87% found once. In assigning cohorts, the study relied on participant-reported clinical history. CDR3 length: 13 residues. Trimming shortened V by 3 bases and J by 3 bases, and 8 bases separated the two germline ends. CDR1 is SGHTA and CDR2 is FQGTGA in the germline V gene. The V call is TRBV7-3, the J call TRBJ1-1; D gene unclear. Sample: PBMCs or T cells enriched from blood (not recorded which). This receptor was taken from a woman younger than 45 who had recovered from COVID-19. The CDR3 spells CASSFLEDTEAFF. Here the CDR3 DNA reads TGTGCCAGCAGCTTTTTGGAGGACACTGAAGCTTTCTTT. The full variable domain, rest sourced from reference TRBV7-3 and TRBJ1-1, is GAGVSQTPSNKVTEKGKYVELRCDPISGHTALYWYRQSLGQGPEFLIYFQGTGAADDSGLPNDRFFAVRPEGSVSTLKIQRTERGDSAVYLCASSFLEDTEAFFGQGTRLTVV.